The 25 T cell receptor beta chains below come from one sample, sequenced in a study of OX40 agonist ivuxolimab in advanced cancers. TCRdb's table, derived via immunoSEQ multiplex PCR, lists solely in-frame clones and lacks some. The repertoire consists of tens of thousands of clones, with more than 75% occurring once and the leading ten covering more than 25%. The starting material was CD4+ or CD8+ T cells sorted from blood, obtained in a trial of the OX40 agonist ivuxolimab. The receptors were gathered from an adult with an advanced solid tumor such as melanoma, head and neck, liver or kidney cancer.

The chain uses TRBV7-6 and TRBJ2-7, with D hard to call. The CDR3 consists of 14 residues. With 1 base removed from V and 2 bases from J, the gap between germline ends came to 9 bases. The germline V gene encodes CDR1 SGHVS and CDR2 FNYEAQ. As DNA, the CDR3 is TGTGCCAGCAGCTTAGGGTTGGGGACCTACGAGCAGTACTTC. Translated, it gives CASSLGLGTYEQYF.

DNA of the CDR3: TGTGCCAGCCTCTCCGGGGGCTGGGCCAGTGGCTACACCTTC. It specifies CASLSGGWASGYTF. The V and J genes are TRBV5-8 and TRBJ1-2; weak D call: TRBD1 (6 bases). Germline loops: CDR1 SGHTS, CDR2 YDEGEE. The CDR3 has 14 residues. The ends were cut back, 7 bases at V and 7 bases at J, with 20 bases in the middle.

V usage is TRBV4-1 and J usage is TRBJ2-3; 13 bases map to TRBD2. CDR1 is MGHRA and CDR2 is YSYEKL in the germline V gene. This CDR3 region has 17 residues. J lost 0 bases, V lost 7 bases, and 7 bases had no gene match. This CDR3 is CASTGLAGAMSTDTQYF. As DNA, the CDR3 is TGCGCCAGCACCGGACTAGCGGGGGCCATGAGCACAGATACGCAGTATTTT.

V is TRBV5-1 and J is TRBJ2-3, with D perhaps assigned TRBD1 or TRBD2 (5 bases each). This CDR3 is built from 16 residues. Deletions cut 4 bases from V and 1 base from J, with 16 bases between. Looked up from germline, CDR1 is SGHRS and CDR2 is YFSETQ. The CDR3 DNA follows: TGCGCCAGCAGCCGAAACGGGGCTCCCCGCACAGATACGCAGTATTTT. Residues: CASSRNGAPRTDTQYF. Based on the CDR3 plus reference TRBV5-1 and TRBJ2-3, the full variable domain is KAGVTQTPRYLIKTRGQQVTLSCSPISGHRSVSWYQQTPGQGLQFLFEYFSETQRNKGNFPGRFSGRQFSNSRSEMNVSTLELGDSALYLCASSRNGAPRTDTQYFGPGTRLTVL.

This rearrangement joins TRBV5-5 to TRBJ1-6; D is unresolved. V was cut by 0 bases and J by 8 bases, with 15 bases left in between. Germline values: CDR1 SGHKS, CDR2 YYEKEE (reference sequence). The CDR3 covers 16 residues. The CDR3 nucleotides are TGTGCCAGCAGCTTGGTGAGTGGAAGAGCGGATTCACCCCTCCACTTT. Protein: CASSLVSGRADSPLHF.

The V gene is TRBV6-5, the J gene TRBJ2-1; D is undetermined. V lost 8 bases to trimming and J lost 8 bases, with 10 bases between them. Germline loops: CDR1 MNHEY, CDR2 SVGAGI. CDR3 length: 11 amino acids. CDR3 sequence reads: CASGRYDEQFF. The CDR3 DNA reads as TGTGCCAGCGGTAGGTACGATGAGCAGTTCTTC.

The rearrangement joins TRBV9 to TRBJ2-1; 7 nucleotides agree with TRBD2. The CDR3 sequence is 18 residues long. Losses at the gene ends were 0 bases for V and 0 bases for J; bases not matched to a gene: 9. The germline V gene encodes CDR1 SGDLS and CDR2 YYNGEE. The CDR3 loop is CASSVEGGVVASYNEQFF. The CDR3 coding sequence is TGTGCCAGCAGCGTAGAGGGAGGGGTCGTGGCCTCCTACAATGAGCAGTTCTTC.

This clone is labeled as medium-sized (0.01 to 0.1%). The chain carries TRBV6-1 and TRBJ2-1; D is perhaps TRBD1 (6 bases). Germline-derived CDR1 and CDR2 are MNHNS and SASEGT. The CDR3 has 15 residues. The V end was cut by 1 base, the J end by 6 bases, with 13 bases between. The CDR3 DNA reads TGTGCCAGCAGTGAAGGGGCAGGGGAGTTCAATGAGCAGTTCTTC. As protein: CASSEGAGEFNEQFF.

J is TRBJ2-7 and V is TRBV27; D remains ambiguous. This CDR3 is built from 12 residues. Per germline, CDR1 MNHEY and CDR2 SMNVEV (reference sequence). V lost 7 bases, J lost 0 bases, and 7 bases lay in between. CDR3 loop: CASTNNSYEQYF. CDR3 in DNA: TGTGCCAGCACGAACAACTCCTACGAGCAGTACTTC.

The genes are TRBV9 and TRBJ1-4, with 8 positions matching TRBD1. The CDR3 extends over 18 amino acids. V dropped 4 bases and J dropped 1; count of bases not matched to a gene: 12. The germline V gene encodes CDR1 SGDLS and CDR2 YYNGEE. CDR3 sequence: CASSIRDRSRGTNEKLFF. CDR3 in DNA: TGTGCCAGCAGCATCCGGGACAGGAGCAGGGGAACTAATGAAAAACTGTTTTTT.

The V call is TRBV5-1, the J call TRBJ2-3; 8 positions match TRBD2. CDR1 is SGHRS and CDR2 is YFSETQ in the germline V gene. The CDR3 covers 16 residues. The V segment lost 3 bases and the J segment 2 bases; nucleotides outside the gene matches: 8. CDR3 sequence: CASSSSTSGYTDTQYF. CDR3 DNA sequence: TGCGCCAGCAGCTCATCAACTAGCGGCTACACAGATACGCAGTATTTT.

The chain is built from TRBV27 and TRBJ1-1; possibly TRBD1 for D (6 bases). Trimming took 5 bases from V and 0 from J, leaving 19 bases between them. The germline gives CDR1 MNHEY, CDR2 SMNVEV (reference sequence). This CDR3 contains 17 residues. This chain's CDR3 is CASSPDRFEFMNTEAFF. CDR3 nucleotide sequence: TGTGCCAGCAGTCCCGACAGGTTTGAGTTTATGAACACTGAAGCTTTCTTT.

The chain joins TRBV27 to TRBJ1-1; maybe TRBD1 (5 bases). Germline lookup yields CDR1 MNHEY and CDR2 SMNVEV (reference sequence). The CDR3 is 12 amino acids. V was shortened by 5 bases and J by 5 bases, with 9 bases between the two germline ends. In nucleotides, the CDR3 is TGTGCCAGCAGTAAGGGGAAGACTGAAGCTTTCTTT. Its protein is CASSKGKTEAFF.

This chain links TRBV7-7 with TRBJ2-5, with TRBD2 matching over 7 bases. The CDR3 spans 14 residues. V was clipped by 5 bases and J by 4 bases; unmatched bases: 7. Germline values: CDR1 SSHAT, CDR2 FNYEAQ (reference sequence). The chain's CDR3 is CASSRTTGGETQYF. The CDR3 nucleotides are TGTGCCAGCAGCCGAACGACGGGAGGAGAGACCCAGTACTTC. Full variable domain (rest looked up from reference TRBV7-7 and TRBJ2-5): GAGVSQSPRYKVTKRGQDVTLRCDPISSHATLYWYQQALGQGPEFLTYFNYEAQPDKSGLPSDRFSAERPEGSISTLTIQRTEQRDSAMYRCASSRTTGGETQYFGPGTRLLVL.

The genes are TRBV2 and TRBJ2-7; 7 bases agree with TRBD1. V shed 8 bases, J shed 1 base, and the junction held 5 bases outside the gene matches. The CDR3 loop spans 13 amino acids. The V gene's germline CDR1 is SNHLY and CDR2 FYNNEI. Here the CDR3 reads CASGTQGSYEQYF. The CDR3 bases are TGTGCCAGCGGAACACAGGGGTCCTACGAGCAGTACTTC.

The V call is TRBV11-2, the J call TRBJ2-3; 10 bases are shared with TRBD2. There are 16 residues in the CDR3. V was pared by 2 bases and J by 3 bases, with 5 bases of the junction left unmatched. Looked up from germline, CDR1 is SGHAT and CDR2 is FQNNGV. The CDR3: CASSLQLAGLTDTQYF. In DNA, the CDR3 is TGTGCCAGCAGCTTACAACTAGCGGGGTTAACAGATACGCAGTATTTT.

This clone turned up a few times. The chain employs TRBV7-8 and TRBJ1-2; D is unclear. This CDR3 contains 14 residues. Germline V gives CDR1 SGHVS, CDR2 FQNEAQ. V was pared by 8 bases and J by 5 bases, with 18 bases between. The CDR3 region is CASSPGSAAYGYTF. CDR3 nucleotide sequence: TGTGCCAGCTCACCCGGGTCCGCCGCGTATGGCTACACCTTC.

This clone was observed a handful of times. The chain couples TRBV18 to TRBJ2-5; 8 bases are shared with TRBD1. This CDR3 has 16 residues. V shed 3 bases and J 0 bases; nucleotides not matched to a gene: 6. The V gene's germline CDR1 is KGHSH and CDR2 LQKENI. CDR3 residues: CASSPGTGIDQETQYF. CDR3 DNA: TGTGCCAGCTCACCTGGGACAGGAATCGACCAAGAGACCCAGTACTTC.

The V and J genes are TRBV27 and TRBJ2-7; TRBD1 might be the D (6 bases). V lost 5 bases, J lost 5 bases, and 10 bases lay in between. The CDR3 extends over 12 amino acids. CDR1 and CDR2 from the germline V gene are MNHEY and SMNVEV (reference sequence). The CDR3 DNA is TGTGCCAGCAGTAAACAGGGACACGAGCAGTACTTC. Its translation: CASSKQGHEQYF.

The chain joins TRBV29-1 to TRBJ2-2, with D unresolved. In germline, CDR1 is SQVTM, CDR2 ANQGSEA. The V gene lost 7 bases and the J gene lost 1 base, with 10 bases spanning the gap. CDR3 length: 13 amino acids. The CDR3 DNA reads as TGCAGCGCAGTCAAGGGGAACACCGGGGAGCTGTTTTTT. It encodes CSAVKGNTGELFF.

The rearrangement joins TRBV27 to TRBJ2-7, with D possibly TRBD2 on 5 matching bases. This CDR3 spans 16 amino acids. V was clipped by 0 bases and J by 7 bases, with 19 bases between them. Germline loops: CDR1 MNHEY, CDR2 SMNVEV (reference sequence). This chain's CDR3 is CASSLSSEGVGREQYF. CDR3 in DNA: TGTGCCAGCAGTTTATCCAGCGAGGGTGTAGGGCGTGAGCAGTACTTC.

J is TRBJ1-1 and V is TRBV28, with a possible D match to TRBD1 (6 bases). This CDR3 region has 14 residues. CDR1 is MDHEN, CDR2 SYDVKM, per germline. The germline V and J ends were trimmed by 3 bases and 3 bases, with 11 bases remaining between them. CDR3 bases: TGTGCCAGCAGTTTCCGGGGGCGGGACACTGAAGCTTTCTTT. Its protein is CASSFRGRDTEAFF.

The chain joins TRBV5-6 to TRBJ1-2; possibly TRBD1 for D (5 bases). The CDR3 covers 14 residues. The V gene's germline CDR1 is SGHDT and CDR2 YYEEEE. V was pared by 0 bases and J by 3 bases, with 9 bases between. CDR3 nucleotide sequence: TGTGCCAGCAGCTTGGCGAGGGGATACTATGGCTACACCTTC. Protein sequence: CASSLARGYYGYTF.

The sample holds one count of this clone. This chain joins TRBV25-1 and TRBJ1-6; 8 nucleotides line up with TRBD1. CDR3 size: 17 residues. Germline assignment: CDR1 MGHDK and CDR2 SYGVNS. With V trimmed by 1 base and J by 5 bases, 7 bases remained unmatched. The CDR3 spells CASSEFGRGHDNSPLHF. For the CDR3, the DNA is TGTGCCAGCAGTGAATTTGGCAGGGGGCACGATAATTCACCCCTCCACTTT.

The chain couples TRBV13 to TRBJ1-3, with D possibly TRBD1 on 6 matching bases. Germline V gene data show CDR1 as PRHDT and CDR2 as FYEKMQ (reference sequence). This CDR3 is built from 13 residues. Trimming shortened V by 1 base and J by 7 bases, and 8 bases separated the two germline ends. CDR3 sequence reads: CASSLDRVNTIYF. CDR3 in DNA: TGTGCCAGCAGCTTAGACAGGGTTAACACCATATATTTT.